This entry lists 7 T cell receptor beta chains sequenced from one sample in a study of blood T cell repertoires in COVID-19. TCRdb keeps only in-frame clones here, not all; method: immunoSEQ multiplex PCR. The sample has over 110,000 clones, approximately 84% seen once. Sequenced: PBMCs or T cells enriched from blood (not recorded which). These receptors were taken from a man aged 50 to 60 in a cohort exposed to, infected with or recovered from COVID-19 (not recorded which).

This chain links TRBV10-3 with TRBJ2-1, with TRBD1 as a possible D gene (5 bases). CDR3 size: 13 residues. The V gene's germline CDR1 is ENHRY and CDR2 SYGVKD. V shed 5 bases and J shed 6 bases, with 11 bases lying between them. The CDR3 bases are TGTGCCATCAGTCCGACAGACCCCAATGAGCAGTTCTTC. Residues: CAISPTDPNEQFF.

The V gene is TRBV13, the J gene TRBJ1-2; weak D call: TRBD1 (6 bases). V dropped 2 bases and J dropped 1 base, with 8 bases sitting between them. CDR1 PRHDT and CDR2 FYEKMQ come from the germline V gene (reference sequence). There are 14 residues in the CDR3. The CDR3: CASSLSQGNYGYTF. The CDR3, as DNA: TGTGCCAGCAGCTTATCACAGGGTAACTATGGCTACACCTTC.

CDR3 bases: TGTGCCAGCAGTGAGCGAGGGCCTTACACTGAAGCTTTCTTT. This codes for CASSERGPYTEAFF. The chain recombines TRBV2 with TRBJ1-1; no definite D call. Between the trimmed V and J ends, which lost 3 bases and 3 bases, there was a span of 11 bases. Germline V lookup: CDR1 SNHLY, CDR2 FYNNEI. CDR3 size: 14 residues.

There are a few counts of this clone. The chain links TRBV6-6 to TRBJ1-1; possibly TRBD1 for D (6 bases). Germline V gives CDR1 MNHNY, CDR2 SVGAGI (reference sequence). V was cut by 6 bases and J by 10 bases, with 12 bases left in between. The CDR3 loop spans 11 amino acids. The CDR3 spells CASRTTGPAFF. The CDR3 nucleotides read TGTGCCAGCAGGACCACAGGGCCAGCTTTCTTT.

The chain combines TRBV5-1 with TRBJ2-3; 8 bases fit TRBD1. This CDR3 is 17 amino acids long. The trim removed 2 bases at V and 6 bases at J, leaving 14 bases unmatched. Germline V lookup: CDR1 SGHRS, CDR2 YFSETQ. The CDR3 region is CASSFIGQGGFMDTQYF. The CDR3 coding sequence is TGCGCCAGCAGCTTTATAGGACAGGGTGGGTTCATGGATACGCAGTATTTT.

This chain joins TRBV7-6 and TRBJ2-7, with D hard to call. CDR1 is SGHVS, CDR2 FNYEAQ, per germline. V was trimmed by 0 bases and J by 3 bases, leaving 6 bases between them. The CDR3 is 13 amino acids. The CDR3 bases are TGTGCCAGCAGCTTAGCGCCGCGCTACGAGCAGTACTTC. Translating gives CASSLAPRYEQYF.

The chain employs TRBV9 and TRBJ2-5; TRBD1 matches at 10 bases. The CDR3 has 15 residues. V was pared by 4 bases and J by 3 bases, with 6 bases of the junction left unmatched. Germline assignment: CDR1 SGDLS and CDR2 YYNGEE. CDR3 sequence: CASSPTGGTKETQYF. For the CDR3, the DNA is TGTGCCAGCAGCCCGACAGGGGGCACCAAAGAGACCCAGTACTTC.